A selection of T cell receptor beta chains follows, all from one sample in a study of CD8 T cells in Susac syndrome. TCRdb itself ran the immunoSEQ multiplex PCR reads through MiXCR, one entry per CDR3 protein. Of about 200,000 distinct CDR3 sequences in the sample, 95% were seen once. Input material: CD4+ T cells from PBMCs. These receptors all come from a human donor in good health. The CDR3 runs from the conserved cysteine through the conserved F or W. Fields, in order: J gene, clone size, V gene, D gene, CDR3 DNA, CDR3 protein. A D gene is named only where the DNA matches it firmly. The listing skips clone size in some rows; elsewhere it reads once, few, many or a size class.

J: TRBJ2-1
size: once
V: TRBV29-1
D: TRBD1
DNA: TGCAGCGTTTTGACAGGGCTCTCCTACAATGAGCAGTTCTTC
CDR3: CSVLTGLSYNEQFF

J: TRBJ2-1
size: NA
V: TRBV2
D: NA
DNA: TGTGCCAGCAGCCAAGGGCGTAATGAGCAGTTCTTC
CDR3: CASSQGRNEQFF

J: TRBJ2-3
size: NA
V: TRBV19
D: NA
DNA: TGTGCCAGTAGTATACAGAAGGATACGCAGTATTTT
CDR3: CASSIQKDTQYF

J: TRBJ1-4
size: NA
V: TRBV12-3/TRBV12-4
D: NA
DNA: TGTGCCAGCAGTTTGAATGAAAAACTGTTTTTT
CDR3: CASSLNEKLFF

J: TRBJ1-2
size: NA
V: TRBV6-5
D: NA
DNA: TGTGCCAGCAGTTTACAGGGCGTCTATGGCTACACCTTC
CDR3: CASSLQGVYGYTF

J: TRBJ1-5
size: few
V: TRBV6-1
D: NA
DNA: TGTGCCAGCAGGGCCGGCAATCAGCCCCAGCATTTT
CDR3: CASRAGNQPQHF

J: TRBJ1-2
size: NA
V: TRBV4-1
D: NA
DNA: TGCGCCAGCAGCCAAGATAGCGGGGGCCCTAACTATGGCTACACCTTC
CDR3: CASSQDSGGPNYGYTF

J: TRBJ1-2
size: once
V: TRBV30
D: TRBD1
DNA: TGTGCCTGGAGCGTCGGAGCCGGGACAGGGGGCTCTTCTAATGGCTACACCTTC
CDR3: CAWSVGAGTGGSSNGYTF

J: TRBJ2-5
size: NA
V: TRBV7-2
D: NA
DNA: TGTGCCAGCAGCTTACAACAGGGAGGAGGAGAGACCCAGTACTTC
CDR3: CASSLQQGGGETQYF

J: TRBJ2-1
size: NA
V: TRBV11-2
D: NA
DNA: TGTGCCAGCAGCTTAGAGGGTCGATACAATGAGCAGTTCTTC
CDR3: CASSLEGRYNEQFF

J: TRBJ2-3
size: NA
V: TRBV4-3
D: TRBD2
DNA: TGCGCCAGCAGCCTAGATCTAGCGGGAGGAGATACGCAGTATTTT
CDR3: CASSLDLAGGDTQYF

J: TRBJ2-3
size: NA
V: TRBV5-1
D: NA
DNA: TGCGCCAGCAGCTTGGAGGGTAGTCAAGATACGCAGTATTTT
CDR3: CASSLEGSQDTQYF

J: TRBJ2-1
size: NA
V: TRBV24-1
D: TRBD2
DNA: TGTGCCACCAGCTTCGACGGGACTAGTGGTCGCAATGAGCAGTTCTTC
CDR3: CATSFDGTSGRNEQFF

J: TRBJ1-1
size: NA
V: TRBV9
D: NA
DNA: TGTGCCAGCAGCGTAGTGGTTGGGGACACTGAAGCTTTCTTT
CDR3: CASSVVVGDTEAFF

J: TRBJ2-2
size: NA
V: TRBV5-1
D: NA
DNA: TGCGCCAGCAGCTCTCGGACCGCCGAGGGGGAGCTGTTTTTT
CDR3: CASSSRTAEGELFF

J: TRBJ2-7
size: NA
V: TRBV7-2
D: NA
DNA: TGTGCCAGCAGCTTCCCCGAGGAGGGCTACGAGCAGTACTTC
CDR3: CASSFPEEGYEQYF

J: TRBJ2-7
size: NA
V: TRBV7-2
D: NA
DNA: TGTGCCACCGGGCAGTTCTCCTACGAGCAGTACTTC
CDR3: CATGQFSYEQYF

J: TRBJ2-1
size: NA
V: TRBV24-1
D: TRBD2
DNA: TGTGCCACCAGTGATTTAGCGGGAGGCCGAGACTCCTACAATGAGCAGTTCTTC
CDR3: CATSDLAGGRDSYNEQFF

J: TRBJ2-3
size: NA
V: TRBV15
D: NA
DNA: TGTGCCACCAGCAGAGATACCAGGACAGATACGCAGTATTTT
CDR3: CATSRDTRTDTQYF

J: TRBJ2-1
size: NA
V: TRBV3-1
D: TRBD2
DNA: TGTGCCAGCAGCCCAAGCGGGAGATTTAGTGAGCAGTTCTTC
CDR3: CASSPSGRFSEQFF

J: TRBJ2-5
size: few
V: TRBV7-8
D: TRBD2
DNA: TGTGCCAGCAGCCGCGGGGGTAACCAAGAGACCCAGTACTTC
CDR3: CASSRGGNQETQYF

J: TRBJ2-5
size: NA
V: TRBV21-1
D: NA
DNA: TGTGCCAGCAGGTTGGAGACCCAGTACTTC
CDR3: CASRLETQYF

J: TRBJ1-1
size: NA
V: TRBV20-1
D: NA
DNA: TGCAGTGCGGCCGAGGGGGACACTGAAGCTTTCTTT
CDR3: CSAAEGDTEAFF

J: TRBJ1-2
size: NA
V: TRBV3-1
D: NA
DNA: TGTGCCAGCAGCCAATTTTGGACGTATGGCTACACCTTC
CDR3: CASSQFWTYGYTF

J: TRBJ2-1
size: NA
V: TRBV19
D: TRBD2
DNA: TGTGCCAGTAATCGGGGGAGGGTCAATGAGCAGTTCTTC
CDR3: CASNRGRVNEQFF

J: TRBJ1-5
size: once
V: TRBV12-3/TRBV12-4
D: TRBD1
DNA: TGTGCCAGCAGTTTCGGGACAGGGGTTCAGCCCCAGCATTTT
CDR3: CASSFGTGVQPQHF

J: TRBJ1-2
size: NA
V: TRBV30
D: NA
DNA: TGTGCCTGGAGTATGCGGATGGATGATGGCTACACCTTC
CDR3: CAWSMRMDDGYTF

J: TRBJ2-1
size: once
V: TRBV29-1
D: NA
DNA: TGCAGCGTTGGTGTTGGCAGCAATGAGCAGTTCTTC
CDR3: CSVGVGSNEQFF

J: TRBJ1-1
size: NA
V: TRBV27
D: NA
DNA: TGTGCCAGCAGTTTCAATGGAGGGACGACTGAAGCTTTCTTT
CDR3: CASSFNGGTTEAFF

J: TRBJ2-2
size: NA
V: TRBV12-3/TRBV12-4
D: TRBD2
DNA: TGTGCCAGCAGTCTAGGGACTAGTTCTGGCGGGGAGCTGTTTTTT
CDR3: CASSLGTSSGGELFF

J: TRBJ2-2
size: NA
V: TRBV19
D: TRBD1
DNA: TGTGCCAGTAGTCCTAGACGACAGGGATGGGCCGGGGAGCTGTTTTTT
CDR3: CASSPRRQGWAGELFF

J: TRBJ2-4
size: NA
V: TRBV5-1
D: NA
DNA: TGCGCCAGCAGCTTGTCGGACAGTGGTGACATTCAGTACTTC
CDR3: CASSLSDSGDIQYF

J: TRBJ2-6
size: NA
V: TRBV7-2
D: NA
DNA: TGTGCCAGCAGCCGTTCCTTAGGCTCTGGGGCCAACGTCCTGACTTTC
CDR3: CASSRSLGSGANVLTF

J: TRBJ1-3
size: NA
V: TRBV6-5
D: NA
DNA: TGTGCCAGCGGCTCTGGAAACACCATATATTTT
CDR3: CASGSGNTIYF

J: TRBJ2-1
size: NA
V: TRBV20-1
D: TRBD2
DNA: TGCAGCCAACCCTTTAGCGGGAGTAGCTATGAGCAGTTCTTC
CDR3: CSQPFSGSSYEQFF

J: TRBJ2-5
size: NA
V: TRBV27
D: NA
DNA: TGTGCCAGCAGTTTAAACCTCCAAGAGACCCAGTACTTC
CDR3: CASSLNLQETQYF

J: TRBJ2-1
size: NA
V: TRBV24-1
D: NA
DNA: TGTGCCACCAGTGATCCCCCGACTAGGAATGAGCAGTTCTTC
CDR3: CATSDPPTRNEQFF

J: TRBJ2-2
size: NA
V: TRBV6-5
D: NA
DNA: TGTGCCAGCAGACGGGGGCCCGGGGAGCTGTTTTTT
CDR3: CASRRGPGELFF

J: TRBJ2-5
size: NA
V: TRBV12-3/TRBV12-4
D: TRBD1
DNA: TGTGCCAGCAGTAACCCTAACAGGGGGCGCTGGGAGCAGTACTTC
CDR3: CASSNPNRGRWEQYF

J: TRBJ1-1
size: once
V: TRBV5-6
D: TRBD1
DNA: TGTGCCAGCAGCTTGGATCAGGGGGCTTGGAACACTGAAGCTTTCTTT
CDR3: CASSLDQGAWNTEAFF

J: TRBJ1-2
size: NA
V: TRBV25-1
D: TRBD1
DNA: TGTGCCAGCAGCCCCCAGGGGGCCAGCGGCTACACCTTC
CDR3: CASSPQGASGYTF

J: TRBJ1-2
size: NA
V: TRBV6-6
D: TRBD1
DNA: TGTGCCAGCAGTTATTCGGGACAGGGGGCTGGCTATGGCTACACCTTC
CDR3: CASSYSGQGAGYGYTF